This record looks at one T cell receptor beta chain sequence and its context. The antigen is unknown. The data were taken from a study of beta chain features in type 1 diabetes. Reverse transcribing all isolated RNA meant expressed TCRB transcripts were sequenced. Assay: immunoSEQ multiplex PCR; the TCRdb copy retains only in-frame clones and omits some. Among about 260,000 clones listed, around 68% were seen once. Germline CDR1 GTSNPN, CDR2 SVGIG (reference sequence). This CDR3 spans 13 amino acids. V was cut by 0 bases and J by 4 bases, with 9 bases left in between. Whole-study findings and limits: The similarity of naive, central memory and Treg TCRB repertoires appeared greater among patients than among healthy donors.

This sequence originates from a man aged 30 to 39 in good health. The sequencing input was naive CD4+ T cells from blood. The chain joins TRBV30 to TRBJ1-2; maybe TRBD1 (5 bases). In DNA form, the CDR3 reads TGTGCCTGGAGTGTACTGGGGGTCTATGGCTACACCTTC. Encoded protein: CAWSVLGVYGYTF.